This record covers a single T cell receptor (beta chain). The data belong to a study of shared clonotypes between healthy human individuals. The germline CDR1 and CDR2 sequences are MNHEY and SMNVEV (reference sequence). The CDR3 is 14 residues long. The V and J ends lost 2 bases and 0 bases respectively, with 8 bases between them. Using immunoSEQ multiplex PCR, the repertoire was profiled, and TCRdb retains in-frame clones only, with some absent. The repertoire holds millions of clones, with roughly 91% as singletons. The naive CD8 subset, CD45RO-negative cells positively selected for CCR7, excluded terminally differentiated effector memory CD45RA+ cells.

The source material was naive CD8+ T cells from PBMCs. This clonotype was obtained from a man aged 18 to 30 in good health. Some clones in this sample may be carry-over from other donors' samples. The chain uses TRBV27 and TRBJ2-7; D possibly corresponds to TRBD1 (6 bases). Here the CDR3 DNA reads TGTGCCAGCAGTTTAAAGGGGGTCTCCTACGAGCAGTACTTC. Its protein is CASSLKGVSYEQYF.